One T cell receptor beta chain is described in this entry. Time point given: pre-sensitization, week 0. Treatment: therapeutic diphenylcyclopropenone sensitization with weekly scalp DPC. Germline assignment: CDR1 WSHSY and CDR2 SAAADI. The CDR3 length is 11 residues. V was clipped by 6 bases and J by 6 bases, with 7 bases between them. These data belong to a study of human T cells and chemical hapten exposure. Each CDR3 protein is one row after TCRdb ran MiXCR on the RACE reads. The table lists 380,000 or so distinct CDR3 sequences, about 5.4% of them singletons. This receptor was taken from a woman aged 18-29 years with alopecia areata. Some clones in this sample may be carry-over from other donors' samples. The rearrangement uses TRBV10-2 and TRBJ2-3, with D hard to call. The input for sequencing was whole blood, taken in connection with sensitization to the hapten diphenylcyclopropenone (DPC). In nucleotides, the CDR3 is TGCGCCAGCAGCATAGTGGATACGCAGTATTTT. Its protein is CASSIVDTQYF.